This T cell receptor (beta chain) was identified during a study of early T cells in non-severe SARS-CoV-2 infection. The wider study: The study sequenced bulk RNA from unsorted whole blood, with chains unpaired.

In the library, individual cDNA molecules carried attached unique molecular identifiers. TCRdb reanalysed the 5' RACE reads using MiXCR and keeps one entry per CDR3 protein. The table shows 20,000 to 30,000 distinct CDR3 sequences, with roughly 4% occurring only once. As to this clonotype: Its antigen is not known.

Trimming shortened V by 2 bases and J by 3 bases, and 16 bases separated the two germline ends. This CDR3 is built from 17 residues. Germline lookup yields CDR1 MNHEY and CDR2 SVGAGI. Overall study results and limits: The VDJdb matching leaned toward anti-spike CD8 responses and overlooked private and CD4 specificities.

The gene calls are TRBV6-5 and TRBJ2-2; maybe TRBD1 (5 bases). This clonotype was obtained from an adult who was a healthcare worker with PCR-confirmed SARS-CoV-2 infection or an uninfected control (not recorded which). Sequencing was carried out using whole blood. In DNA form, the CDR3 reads TGTGCCAGCAGTTACAGTAGGGGCCAGGTTCACACCGGGGAGCTGTTTTTT. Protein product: CASSYSRGQVHTGELFF.